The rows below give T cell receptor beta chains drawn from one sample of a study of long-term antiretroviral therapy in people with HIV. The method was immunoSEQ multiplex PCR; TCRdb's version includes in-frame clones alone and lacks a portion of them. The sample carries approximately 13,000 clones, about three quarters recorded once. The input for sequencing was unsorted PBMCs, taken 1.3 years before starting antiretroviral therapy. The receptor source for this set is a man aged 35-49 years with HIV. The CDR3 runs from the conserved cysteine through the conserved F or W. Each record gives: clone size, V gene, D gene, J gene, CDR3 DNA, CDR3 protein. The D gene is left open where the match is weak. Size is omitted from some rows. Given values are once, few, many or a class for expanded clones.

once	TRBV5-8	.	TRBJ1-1	TGTGCCAGCAGCTTTTCCTCGGGCACTGAAGCTTTCTTT	CASSFSSGTEAFF
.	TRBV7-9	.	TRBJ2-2	TGTGCCAGCAGCTTAGCAGGGGGGACGAACACCGGGGAGCTGTTTTTT	CASSLAGGTNTGELFF
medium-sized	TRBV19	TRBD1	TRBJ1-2	TGTGCCAGTAGTCTACAGGGGCCGCGAGACTATGGCTACACCTTC	CASSLQGPRDYGYTF
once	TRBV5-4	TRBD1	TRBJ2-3	TGTGCCAGCAGCCCCGGACAGGCCACAGATACGCAGTATTTT	CASSPGQATDTQYF
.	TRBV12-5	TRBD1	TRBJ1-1	TGTGCTAGTGGGATCGGGACGACAGGGAGGTTGAACACTGAAGCTTTCTTT	CASGIGTTGRLNTEAFF
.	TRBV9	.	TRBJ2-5	TGTGCCAGCAGCGTAGCGGACAACCAAGAGACCCAGTACTTC	CASSVADNQETQYF
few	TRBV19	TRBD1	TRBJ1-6	TGTGCCAGTAGCCTCATCGACAGGGGCCATAATTCACCCCTCCACTTT	CASSLIDRGHNSPLHF
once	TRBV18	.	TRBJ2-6	TGTGCCAGCCTGTGGGGCTCTGGGGCCAACGTCCTGACTTTC	CASLWGSGANVLTF
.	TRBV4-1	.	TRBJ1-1	TGCGCCAGCAGCCAACACCCACTGGACAGTCAGAACACTGAAGCTTTCTTT	CASSQHPLDSQNTEAFF
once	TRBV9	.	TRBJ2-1	TGTGCCAGCAGCGTAGGCGGGGGCGATTCCTACAATGAGCAGTTCTTC	CASSVGGGDSYNEQFF
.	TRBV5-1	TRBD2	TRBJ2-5	TGCGCCAGCAGCTTGGGGGGGGGTTCGAGGGGAGAGACCCAGTACTTC	CASSLGGGSRGETQYF
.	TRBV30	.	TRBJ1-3	TGTGCCTGGAGTGTACTCGGAAAACCTGGAAACACCATATATTTT	CAWSVLGKPGNTIYF
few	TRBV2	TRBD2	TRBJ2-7	TGTGCCAGCAGTGAAAGATCAAGCGGGGGGCCCCCCTACGAGCAGTACTTC	CASSERSSGGPPYEQYF
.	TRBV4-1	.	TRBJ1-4	TGCGCCAGCAGCCACCTACGGGGCAGGGAAAGAGTGGGGACTAATGAAAAACTGTTTTTT	CASSHLRGRERVGTNEKLFF
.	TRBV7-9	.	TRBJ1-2	TGTGCCAGCAGCTTAGGAGAGTTATGGCAGGGAGATGGCTACACCTTC	CASSLGELWQGDGYTF
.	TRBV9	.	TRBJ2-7	TGTGCCAGCAGCGCGGGTTACGAGCAGTACTTC	CASSAGYEQYF
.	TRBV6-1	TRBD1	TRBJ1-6	TGTGCCAGCAGTGAGACAGGGGGGGGATCACCCCTCCACTTT	CASSETGGGSPLHF
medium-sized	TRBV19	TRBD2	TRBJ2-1	TGTGCCAGTAGTATTTCTCTGGCGGGGAGGGGCAATGAGCAGTTCTTC	CASSISLAGRGNEQFF
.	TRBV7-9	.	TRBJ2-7	TGTGCCAGCAGCCCCGGGACTCTCTACGAGCAGTACTTC	CASSPGTLYEQYF
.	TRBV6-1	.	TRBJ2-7	TGTGCCGCCCGGGACACCCCCTACGAGCAGTACTTC	CAARDTPYEQYF
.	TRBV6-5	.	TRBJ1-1	TGTGCCAGCAGTTTTCGACAGGAACGGGCTGAAGCTTTCTTT	CASSFRQERAEAFF
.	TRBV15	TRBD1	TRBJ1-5	TGTGCCACCAGCAGAGTTTTGGCGTCTTCGGGACAGGGTTCCTTAGGCGATCAGCCCCAGCATTTT	CATSRVLASSGQGSLGDQPQHF
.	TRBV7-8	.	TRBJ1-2	TGTGCCAGCAGCTTAGCGACCGCGCCTATGAGGGGCTACACCTTC	CASSLATAPMRGYTF
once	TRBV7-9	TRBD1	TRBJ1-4	TGTGCCAGCAGCATTCCAGGGGGTGAAAAACTGTTTTTT	CASSIPGGEKLFF
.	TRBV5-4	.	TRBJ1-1	TGTGCCAGCAGCTTGGTAGGAGTAAACACTGAAGCTTTCTTT	CASSLVGVNTEAFF
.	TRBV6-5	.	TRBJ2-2	TGTGCCAGCAGTTTAGGGGGGGCAGGGAAGACCGGGGAGCTGTTTTTT	CASSLGGAGKTGELFF